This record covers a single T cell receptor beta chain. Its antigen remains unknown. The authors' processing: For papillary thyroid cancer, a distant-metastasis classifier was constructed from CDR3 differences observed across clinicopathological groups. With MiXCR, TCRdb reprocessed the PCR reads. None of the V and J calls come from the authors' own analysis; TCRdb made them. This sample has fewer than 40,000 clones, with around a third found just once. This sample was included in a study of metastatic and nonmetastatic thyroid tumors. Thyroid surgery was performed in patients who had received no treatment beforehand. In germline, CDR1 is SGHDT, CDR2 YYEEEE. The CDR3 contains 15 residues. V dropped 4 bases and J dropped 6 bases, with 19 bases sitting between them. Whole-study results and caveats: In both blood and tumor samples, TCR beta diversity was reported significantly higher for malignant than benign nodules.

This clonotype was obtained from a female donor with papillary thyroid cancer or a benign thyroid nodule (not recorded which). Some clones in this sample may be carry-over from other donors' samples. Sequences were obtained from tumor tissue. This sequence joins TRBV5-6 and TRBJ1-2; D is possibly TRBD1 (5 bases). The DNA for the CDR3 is TGTGCCAGCAGCCCGCCCCCACTTAGGGGAGATGGCTACACCTTC. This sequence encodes CASSPPPLRGDGYTF.